This T cell receptor (beta chain) was identified during a study of graft-versus-host responses after intestinal transplantation. Looking at the study overall: In this cohort, recipients had multivisceral, liver-intestinal, or isolated intestinal transplants. Every transplant recipient was induced with anti-thymocyte globulin, then maintained on tacrolimus and steroids for 2 to 4 years. Study-wide results and limits: With peak circulating GvH clone levels came an association with early post-transplant HvG declines. The marrow of recipients harbored GvH clones, and ileum or blood showed some of them first.

CDR3 length equals 14 residues. The germline V and J ends were trimmed by 3 bases and 1 base, with 9 bases remaining between them. In germline, CDR1 is KGHSH, CDR2 LQKENI. As concerns this clone: What it recognizes is unknown.

Assay: immunoSEQ multiplex PCR; the TCRdb copy retains only in-frame clones and omits some. The sample lists about 47,000 clones, about 93% seen once, with about 5.5% in the top ten. The chain uses TRBV18 and TRBJ1-1; D is unclear. Specimen: PBMCs, collected around 820 days after a first intestinal transplant, on the day of a second. The sequence derives from a human patient who received an intestinal transplant, so some T cells may come from the graft donor. CDR3 sequence reads: CASSPPGSNTEAFF. The CDR3 nucleotides read TGTGCCAGCTCACCCCCGGGATCGAACACTGAAGCTTTCTTT.